Reported below is one T cell receptor beta chain. These data originate in a study of T cell changes during pregnancy in multiple sclerosis. Assay: immunoSEQ multiplex PCR; the TCRdb copy retains only in-frame clones and omits some. Of about 79,000 clones listed, about 89% are singletons. This CDR3 has 13 amino acids. V was shortened by 8 bases and J by 5 bases, with 13 bases between the two germline ends. In germline, CDR1 is LNHDA, CDR2 SQIVND (reference sequence). This specimen was CD4+ T cells from peripheral blood mononuclear cells, taken in the second trimester of pregnancy. The chain uses TRBV19 and TRBJ1-5; D might be TRBD1 (6 bases). This TCR came from a female donor with multiple sclerosis, enrolled in a pregnancy study. DNA for the CDR3: TGTGCCAGTGTCGGGGGGGCCTATCAGCCCCAGCATTTT. Translating it yields CASVGGAYQPQHF. The whole variable domain, remainder taken from reference TRBV19 and TRBJ1-5, is DGGITQSPKYLFRKEGQNVTLSCEQNLNHDAMYWYRQDPGQGLRLIYYSQIVNDFQKGDIAEGYSVSREKKESFPLTVTSAQKNPTAFYLCASVGGAYQPQHFGDGTRLSIL.